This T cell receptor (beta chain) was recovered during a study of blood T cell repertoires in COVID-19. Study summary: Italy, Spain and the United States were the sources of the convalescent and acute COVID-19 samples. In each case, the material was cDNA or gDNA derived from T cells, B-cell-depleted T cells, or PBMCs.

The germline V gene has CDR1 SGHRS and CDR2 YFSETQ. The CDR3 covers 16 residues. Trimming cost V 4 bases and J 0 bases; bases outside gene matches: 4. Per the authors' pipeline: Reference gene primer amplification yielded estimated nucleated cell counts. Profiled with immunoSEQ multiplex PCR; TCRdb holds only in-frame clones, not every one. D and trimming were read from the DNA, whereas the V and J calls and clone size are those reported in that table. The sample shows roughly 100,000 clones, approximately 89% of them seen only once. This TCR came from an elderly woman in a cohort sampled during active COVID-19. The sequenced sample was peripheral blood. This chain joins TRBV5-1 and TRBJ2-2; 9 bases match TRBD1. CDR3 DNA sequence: TGCGCCAGCAGCGAGGGGACAGGGCCGAACACCGGGGAGCTGTTTTTT. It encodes CASSEGTGPNTGELFF.